A selection of T cell receptor beta chains follows, all from one sample in a study of blood T cells in healthy people across ages. TCRdb ran MiXCR on the 5' RACE reads and lists one entry per CDR3 protein. Here the sample spans hundreds of thousands of distinct CDR3 sequences, 24% being singletons. These data also featured in a second study, about T cells of mothers and their children.

The source material was blood. Receptors originate from a boy younger than 18 in good health. CDR3s include the opening cysteine and the closing phenylalanine or tryptophan. D genes are given only for firm matches. Clone size is not always given. Where it is, it says once, few, many or a class for expanded clones.

TRBV5-1	TRBJ2-5	.	few	TGCGCCAGCAGCCAAAACCGGCAGGGTGGCACTTCCGCCGAGACCCAGTACTTC	CASSQNRQGGTSAETQYF
TRBV7-3	TRBJ2-1	.	few	TGTGCCAGCAGCTTAGGTTCAGGGAACCACAATGAGCAGTTCTTC	CASSLGSGNHNEQFF
TRBV18	TRBJ1-1	TRBD1	few	TGTGCCAGCTCACCTCGGGGACAGGGGAATGGGAACACTGAAGCTTTCTTT	CASSPRGQGNGNTEAFF
TRBV19	TRBJ2-1	.	.	TGTGCCAGTAACACTGTGGGATGGCCCGGGGTTGAGCAGTTCTTC	CASNTVGWPGVEQFF
TRBV15	TRBJ1-2	TRBD1	few	TGTGCCACCAGCCCGGGACAGGGAAGGAGTGGCTACACCTTC	CATSPGQGRSGYTF
TRBV28	TRBJ2-3	TRBD2	.	TGTGCCAGCAGCGATCCGTCTGGAGGACTAGCGGGAGGAACAGATACGCAGTATTTT	CASSDPSGGLAGGTDTQYF
TRBV29-1	TRBJ2-7	.	.	TGCAGCGTGGCGGGGGGGGACAGGGGAACCTACGAGCAGTACTTC	CSVAGGDRGTYEQYF
TRBV20-1	TRBJ2-7	.	few	TGCAGTGCTAGGCCTGCAAAACCGTCCGAGCAGTACTTC	CSARPAKPSEQYF
TRBV7-2	TRBJ1-5	.	.	TGCGCCAGTACAGGGAACAATCAGCCCCAGCATTTT	CASTGNNQPQHF
TRBV9	TRBJ2-3	TRBD2	.	TGTGCCAGCAGCCCCGAGTTAGCTAGCGGGGGGGTAGATACGCAGTATTTT	CASSPELASGGVDTQYF
TRBV9	TRBJ2-7	.	few	TGTGCCAGCAGCGCCCTAGCAGGGTCGGGCGAGCAGTACTTC	CASSALAGSGEQYF
TRBV20-1	TRBJ2-2	TRBD1	once	TGCAGTGCAAGGGGGCAAAACACCGGGGAGCTGTTTTTT	CSARGQNTGELFF
TRBV6-2/TRBV6-3	TRBJ2-7	TRBD2	.	TGTGCCAGCGCATGGGGGCTAGCGGGAGCCGAGCAGTACTTC	CASAWGLAGAEQYF
TRBV29-1	TRBJ1-1	.	few	TGCAGCGTTGTTGGTTTGATCCCTGAAGCTTTCTTT	CSVVGLIPEAFF
TRBV20-1	TRBJ2-1	.	few	TGCAGTGCTAGAGAATGGGCTCCTAGCGTGGGTATTTGGGGCGATGAGCAGTTCTTC	CSAREWAPSVGIWGDEQFF
TRBV14	TRBJ2-7	TRBD1	.	TGTGCCAGCAGCCTAAGGACAGGGTTTCCCTACGAGCAGTACTTC	CASSLRTGFPYEQYF
TRBV7-2	TRBJ1-1	.	.	TGTGCCAGCAGCTTATACTTAGGGGGTGGGGTAGACACTGAAGCTTTCTTT	CASSLYLGGGVDTEAFF
TRBV20-1	TRBJ2-6	.	.	TGCAGTGCTTCTCTAGGCTCTGGGGCCAACGTCCTGACTTTC	CSASLGSGANVLTF
TRBV27	TRBJ2-5	TRBD1	.	TGTGCCAGCAGTTTATTGCGGACAGGGGGAGAGACCCAGTACTTC	CASSLLRTGGETQYF
TRBV20-1	TRBJ2-7	TRBD1	few	TGCAGTGCTAGGCTCACAGGGGGCTACGAGCAGTACTTC	CSARLTGGYEQYF
TRBV29-1	TRBJ2-7	.	many	TGCAGCGTTGTAGGGACCTACGAGCAGTACTTC	CSVVGTYEQYF
TRBV12-3/TRBV12-4	TRBJ2-2	TRBD2	.	TGTGCCAGCAGTTTCGGGACTAGCGGAGACACCGGGGAGCTGTTTTTT	CASSFGTSGDTGELFF
TRBV7-8	TRBJ2-5	TRBD1	.	TGTGCCAGCAGCTTAGTTGGGACAGGGACCCAAGAGACCCAGTACTTC	CASSLVGTGTQETQYF
TRBV12-3/TRBV12-4	TRBJ1-6	TRBD1	.	TGTGCCAGCAGTTCCGGACAGGGGAACAATTCACCCCTCCACTTT	CASSSGQGNNSPLHF
TRBV29-1	TRBJ2-7	TRBD2	.	TGCAGCGTTGCCGGGACTAGCGGGACATACGAGCAGTACTTC	CSVAGTSGTYEQYF
TRBV7-9	TRBJ1-2	.	once	TGTGCCAGCAGCCGAGGCCCGGTTACTAACTATGGCTACACCTTC	CASSRGPVTNYGYTF
TRBV29-1	TRBJ2-1	.	.	TGCAGCGTTGAGATCTCGCCTGATGAGCAGTTCTTC	CSVEISPDEQFF
TRBV27	TRBJ2-7	TRBD1	.	TGTGCCAGCAGTTTATCGCTCGACAGGGTAGGCTACGAGCAGTACTTC	CASSLSLDRVGYEQYF
TRBV7-3	TRBJ2-7	TRBD2	.	TGTGCCAGCAGCTATAGCGGGGGGGCCACCTACGAGCAGTACTTC	CASSYSGGATYEQYF
TRBV3-1	TRBJ2-5	.	many	TGTGCCAGCAGCCCTGGATGGGAGACCCAGTACTTC	CASSPGWETQYF
TRBV6-1	TRBJ1-1	.	.	TGTGCCAGCAAGGGGACGGCCCATGAAGCTTTCTTT	CASKGTAHEAFF
TRBV28	TRBJ2-4	TRBD1	few	TGTGCCAGCACCCAGGGACAGGCCGGAAACATTCAGTACTTC	CASTQGQAGNIQYF
TRBV6-1	TRBJ2-5	.	.	TGTGCCAGCAGTGAGGGGTGGGGGATTGGGCGAGAGACCCAGTACTTC	CASSEGWGIGRETQYF
TRBV12-3/TRBV12-4	TRBJ2-5	TRBD2	few	TGTGCCAGCAGTTTGAGGTCGCGGGGGGTGTTGGAACGGGAGATGCAAGAGACCCAGTACTTC	CASSLRSRGVLEREMQETQYF
TRBV28	TRBJ1-2	.	.	TGTGCCAGCAGCCTGAGAGGGACGGGCGGCGGCTACACCTTC	CASSLRGTGGGYTF